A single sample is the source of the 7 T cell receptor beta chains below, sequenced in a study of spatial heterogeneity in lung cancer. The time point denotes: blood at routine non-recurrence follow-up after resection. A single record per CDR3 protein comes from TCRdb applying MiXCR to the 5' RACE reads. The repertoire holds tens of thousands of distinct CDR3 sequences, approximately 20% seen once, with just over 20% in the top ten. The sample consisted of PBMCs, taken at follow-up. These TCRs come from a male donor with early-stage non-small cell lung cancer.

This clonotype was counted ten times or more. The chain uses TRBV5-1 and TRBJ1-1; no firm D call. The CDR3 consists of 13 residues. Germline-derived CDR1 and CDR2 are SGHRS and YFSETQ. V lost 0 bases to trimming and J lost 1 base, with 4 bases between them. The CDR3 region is CASSLEGNTEAFF. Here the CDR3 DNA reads TGCGCCAGCAGCTTGGAGGGGAACACTGAAGCTTTCTTT.

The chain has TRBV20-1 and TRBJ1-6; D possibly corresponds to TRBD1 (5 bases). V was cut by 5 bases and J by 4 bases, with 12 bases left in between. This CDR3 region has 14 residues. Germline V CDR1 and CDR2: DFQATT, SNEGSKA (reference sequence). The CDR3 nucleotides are TGCAGTGCTGTCTCTGGGGGGTATAATTCACCCCTCCACTTT. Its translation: CSAVSGGYNSPLHF.

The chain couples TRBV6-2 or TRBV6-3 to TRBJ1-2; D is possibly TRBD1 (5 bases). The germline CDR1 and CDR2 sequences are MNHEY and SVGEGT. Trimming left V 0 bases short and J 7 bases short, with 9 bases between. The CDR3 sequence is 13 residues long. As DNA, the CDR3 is TGTGCCAGCAGTTACTCTGCAGGGAGTGGCTACACCTTC. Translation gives CASSYSAGSGYTF.

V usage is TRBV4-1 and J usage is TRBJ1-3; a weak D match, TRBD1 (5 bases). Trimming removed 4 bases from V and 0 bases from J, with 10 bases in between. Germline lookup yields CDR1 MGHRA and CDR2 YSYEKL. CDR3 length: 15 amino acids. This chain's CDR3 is CASSRDVGSGNTIYF. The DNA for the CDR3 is TGCGCCAGCAGCCGGGACGTCGGCTCTGGAAACACCATATATTTT.

The CDR3 spells CATGPSGTGANEQFF. The CDR3 DNA follows: TGTGCCACGGGCCCCTCCGGGACAGGGGCCAATGAGCAGTTCTTC. This rearrangement joins TRBV28 to TRBJ2-1; TRBD1 matches at 10 bases. This CDR3 is built from 15 residues. Unmatched junction bases numbered 12, after V lost 10 bases and J lost 6 bases. Germline V CDR1 and CDR2: MDHEN, SYDVKM.

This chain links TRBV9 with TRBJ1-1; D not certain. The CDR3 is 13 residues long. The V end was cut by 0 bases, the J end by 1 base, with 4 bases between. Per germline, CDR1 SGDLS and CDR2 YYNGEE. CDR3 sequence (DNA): TGTGCCAGCAGCGTAGGACCGAACACTGAAGCTTTCTTT. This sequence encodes CASSVGPNTEAFF.

The CDR3 protein is CASRTSGSNTGELFF. As DNA, the CDR3 is TGTGCCAGCAGGACTAGCGGGAGTAACACCGGGGAGCTGTTTTTT. This chain connects TRBV2 to TRBJ2-2; 12 bases fit TRBD2. The V segment lost 6 bases and the J segment 2 bases; nucleotides outside the gene matches: 1. Germline V gives CDR1 SNHLY, CDR2 FYNNEI. The CDR3 is made up of 15 amino acids.